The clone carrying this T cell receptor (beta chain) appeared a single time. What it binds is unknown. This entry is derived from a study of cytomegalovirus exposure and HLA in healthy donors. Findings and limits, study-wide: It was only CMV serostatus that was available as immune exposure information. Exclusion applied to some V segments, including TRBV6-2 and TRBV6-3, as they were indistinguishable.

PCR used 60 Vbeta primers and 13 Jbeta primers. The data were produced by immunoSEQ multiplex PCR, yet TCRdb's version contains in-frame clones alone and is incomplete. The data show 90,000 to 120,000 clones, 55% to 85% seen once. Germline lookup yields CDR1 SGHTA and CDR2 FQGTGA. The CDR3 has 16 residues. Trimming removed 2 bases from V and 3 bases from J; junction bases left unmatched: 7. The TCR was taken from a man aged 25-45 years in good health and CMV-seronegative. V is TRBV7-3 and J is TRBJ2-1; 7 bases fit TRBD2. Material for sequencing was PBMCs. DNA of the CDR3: TGTGCCAGCAGCTTAGCGGGAGAGCACCGCTACAATGAGCAGTTCTTC. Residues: CASSLAGEHRYNEQFF.